This T cell receptor beta chain was identified in a study of shared clonotypes between healthy human individuals. At the level of the study: Each donor contributed plates that comprised three CD4 naive, three CD4 memory, two CD8 naive and one CD8 memory. Whole-study results and caveats: Clonotype sharing across several donors was observed for around 5% of naive CD4 clonotypes.

About this clone itself: Its specificity is not known.

CDR3 length equals 15 residues. Germline V gene data show CDR1 as LNHDA and CDR2 as SQIVND (reference sequence). V dropped 10 bases and J dropped 5; count of bases not matched to a gene: 14. As originally analysed: Owing to the provision of junction-only sequences devoid of quality scores by immunoSEQ, filtering differed. Only in-frame clones appear in the TCRdb table, and some are missing; sequencing was by immunoSEQ multiplex PCR. For V, J and clone size, that table is used; D and trimming come from the DNA. The sample holds more than 1.2 million clones, approximately 98.5% seen once. The sequence came from a man aged 30 to 39 in good health. The chain recombines TRBV19 with TRBJ2-1; 7 bases are shared with TRBD1. Sequenced input: naive CD4+ T cells sorted from blood. Stated subset: CD45RA+ positively selected. The CDR3 here is CATRIDRAKNNEQFF. Here the CDR3 DNA reads TGTGCCACCCGAATCGACAGGGCTAAGAACAATGAGCAGTTCTTC.